These 24 T cell receptor beta chains originate from one sample sequenced in a study of shared clonotypes between healthy human individuals (TCRdb year 2020). Libraries came from the immunoSEQ multiplex PCR assay. Not all clones reach the TCRdb copy of this immuneACCESS table, which keeps in-frame sequences only. Checked studies attribute under half of the gap to unresolved V genes and leave the rest unexplained. This sample has some 2,500,000 clones in its table, and approximately 93% of those were observed once. 0.36% of the sample lies in the top ten. The sequencing input was naive CD4+ T cells from PBMCs. What the cell subset or site label conveys for this sample: CD45RA+ positively selected. Receptors originate from a man aged 18-30 years in good health. Some clones in this sample may be carry-over from other donors' samples.

The chain employs TRBV5-1 and TRBJ1-4; 9 positions match TRBD1. This CDR3 has 17 residues. Germline values: CDR1 SGHRS, CDR2 YFSETQ. Losses at the gene ends were 4 bases for V and 0 bases for J; bases not matched to a gene: 7. The CDR3 region has the DNA TGCGCCAGCAGCCTAGCGGGACAGGGAACAACTAATGAAAAACTGTTTTTT. Protein product: CASSLAGQGTTNEKLFF.

This sequence joins TRBV2 and TRBJ1-1; TRBD1 might be the D (5 bases). The V gene's germline CDR1 is SNHLY and CDR2 FYNNEI. The CDR3 spans 11 residues. V lost 5 bases and J 11 bases, leaving 12 bases between the germline ends. This CDR3 reads CASSQGSGAFF. CDR3 bases: TGTGCCAGCAGTCAGGGAAGTGGGGCTTTCTTT.

The rearrangement joins TRBV25-1 to TRBJ1-1, with a possible D match to TRBD1 (6 bases). This CDR3 contains 13 residues. Trimming removed 4 bases at V and 6 bases at J, with 12 bases between. CDR1 and CDR2 (germline): MGHDK, SYGVNS. The CDR3 sequence: CASSAQGRAEAFF. CDR3 nucleotides: TGTGCCAGCAGTGCCCAGGGGAGAGCTGAAGCTTTCTTT.

In this sample, this clone turned up a few times. The V gene is TRBV5-1, the J gene TRBJ2-2; TRBD2 aligns across 16 bases. The germline CDR1 and CDR2 sequences are SGHRS and YFSETQ. This CDR3 region has 16 residues. The ends lost 4 bases at V and 6 bases at J; junction bases unmatched: 3. The CDR3 here is CASSRGLAGGPGELFF. The CDR3, as DNA: TGCGCCAGCAGCCGGGGACTAGCGGGAGGGCCCGGGGAGCTGTTTTTT.

The genes are TRBV19 and TRBJ2-3; 7 nucleotides match TRBD1. CDR3 length equals 14 residues. Germline V lookup: CDR1 LNHDA, CDR2 SQIVND (reference sequence). The V segment lost 5 bases and the J segment 2 bases; nucleotides outside the gene matches: 4. CDR3 protein: CASSPGTVTDTQYF. DNA of the CDR3: TGTGCCAGTAGTCCAGGGACAGTCACAGATACGCAGTATTTT.

The genes are TRBV9 and TRBJ1-2; perhaps TRBD1 as D (6 bases). Trimming removed 0 bases at V and 3 bases at J, with 12 bases between. Germline loops: CDR1 SGDLS, CDR2 YYNGEE. The CDR3 extends over 15 amino acids. CDR3 nucleotide sequence: TGTGCCAGCAGCGTAGGTAGGGACACCCACTATGGCTACACCTTC. Amino acids: CASSVGRDTHYGYTF.

J is TRBJ1-4 and V is TRBV28; D unclear. CDR3 length: 14 amino acids. The germline V and J ends were trimmed by 7 bases and 9 bases, with 18 bases remaining between them. Germline assignment: CDR1 MDHEN and CDR2 SYDVKM. The chain's CDR3 is CASTRQARSQKLFF. In DNA, the CDR3 is TGTGCCAGCACCCGCCAGGCGCGTTCCCAAAAACTGTTTTTT.

This chain links TRBV29-1 with TRBJ2-7; 12 bases map to TRBD2. There are 15 residues in the CDR3. Germline CDR1 SQVTM, CDR2 ANQGSEA. With V trimmed by 5 bases and J by 6 bases, 11 bases remained unmatched. The CDR3 DNA sequence: TGCAGCGTTCGCCCCCTAGCGGGAGGGCCAGGCGAGCAGTACTTC. This codes for CSVRPLAGGPGEQYF.

This clone was counted between two and nine times. The same CDR3 arises from other DNA sequences in this sample as well. V gene TRBV18 combines with J gene TRBJ1-5; 10 bases are shared with TRBD1. Germline V lookup: CDR1 KGHSH, CDR2 LQKENI. V lost 3 bases to trimming and J lost 2 bases; unmatched junction nucleotides: 1. The CDR3 sequence is 15 residues long. Here the CDR3 reads CASSPGTGGNQPQHF. The DNA of the CDR3 is TGTGCCAGCTCACCCGGGACAGGGGGCAATCAGCCCCAGCATTTT.

Remarks on this clone: Other DNA variants within this sample encode the same CDR3. The chain carries TRBV9 and TRBJ1-3; no reliable D call. V lost 0 bases and J lost 0, with 7 bases in between. The CDR3 is made up of 15 amino acids. Germline CDR1 and CDR2: SGDLS and YYNGEE. The CDR3 DNA reads as TGTGCCAGCAGCGTAGGGCGGGACTCTGGAAACACCATATATTTT. Its translation: CASSVGRDSGNTIYF. Drawing the rest from reference TRBV9 and TRBJ1-3, the complete variable domain is DSGVTQTPKHLITATGQRVTLRCSPRSGDLSVYWYQQSLDQGLQFLIQYYNGEERAKGNILERFSAQQFPDLHSELNLSSLELGDSALYFCASSVGRDSGNTIYFGEGSWLTVV.

V usage is TRBV5-1 and J usage is TRBJ2-5; TRBD1 might be the D (7 bases). Germline V lookup: CDR1 SGHRS, CDR2 YFSETQ. The CDR3 totals 15 residues. Trimming took 1 base from V and 2 from J, leaving 12 bases between them. Here the CDR3 reads CASSLRGDRQETQYF. The CDR3 DNA sequence: TGCGCCAGCAGCTTGAGGGGGGACAGACAAGAGACCCAGTACTTC.

CDR3 sequence: CASSQVGAGGYGYTF. The CDR3 DNA follows: TGCGCCAGCAGCCAAGTAGGGGCGGGGGGCTATGGCTACACCTTC. V is TRBV4-3 and J is TRBJ1-2; the D gene is possibly TRBD1 (5 bases). This CDR3 comprises 15 residues. In germline, CDR1 is LGHNA, CDR2 YSLEER. Trimming took off 1 base at V and 4 bases at J, with 13 bases between the two ends.

The chain is built from TRBV5-1 and TRBJ1-2; TRBD1 matches 10 bases. The CDR3 is 15 residues long. Losses at the gene ends were 6 bases for V and 4 bases for J; bases not matched to a gene: 9. Germline V CDR1 and CDR2: SGHRS, YFSETQ. The CDR3 loop reads CASNPRGQGTYGYTF. The DNA for the CDR3 is TGCGCCAGCAACCCGCGGGGACAGGGGACCTATGGCTACACCTTC.

The rearrangement joins TRBV2 to TRBJ1-5; D is possibly TRBD1 (5 bases). Germline CDR1 reads SNHLY; CDR2 reads FYNNEI. The CDR3 runs 14 residues. Trimming left V 5 bases short and J 7 bases short, with 15 bases between. The CDR3 DNA follows: TGTGCCAGCAGTCCCCAGGGCTCGGAACAGCCCCAGCATTTT. Translation gives CASSPQGSEQPQHF.

The CDR3 nucleotides read TGTGCCAGCAGGGGCCGGGACAGCGGTAACTATGGCTACACCTTC. Its translation is CASRGRDSGNYGYTF. The V gene is TRBV28, the J gene TRBJ1-2, with 7 bases matching TRBD1. The junction had 8 bases not matched to a gene; V was cut back by 6 bases and J by 1 base. From germline, CDR1 is MDHEN and CDR2 SYDVKM. This CDR3 spans 15 amino acids.

This chain uses TRBV30 with TRBJ2-1, with 7 bases lining up with TRBD2. V gave up 3 bases and J gave up 7 bases; unmatched junction bases: 12. CDR1 is GTSNPN, CDR2 SVGIG, per germline (reference sequence). CDR3 length: 15 amino acids. The CDR3 DNA reads TGTGCCTGGAGACCTGGGACTATGATTTTAAATGAGCAGTTCTTC. Translating gives CAWRPGTMILNEQFF.

A remark on this clone: Other DNA sequences in the same sample also yield this CDR3. This rearrangement joins TRBV6-6 to TRBJ1-1; D call uncertain. The CDR3 spans 14 residues. Germline loops: CDR1 MNHNY, CDR2 SVGAGI (reference sequence). The V end was cut by 0 bases, the J end by 1 base, with 6 bases between. Here the CDR3 reads CASSYSTGNTEAFF. The CDR3 region has the DNA TGTGCCAGCAGTTACTCAACGGGGAACACTGAAGCTTTCTTT.

The gene calls are TRBV27 and TRBJ1-2, with a weak D call TRBD1 (6 bases). V dropped 3 bases and J dropped 4 bases, with 18 bases sitting between them. The CDR3 runs to 16 residues. Germline CDR1 MNHEY, CDR2 SMNVEV (reference sequence). The CDR3 DNA is TGTGCCAGCAGTTTCGGAGTGGGGGCGGGGCTCTATGGCTACACCTTC. Translating it yields CASSFGVGAGLYGYTF.

The chain employs TRBV5-5 and TRBJ1-4; 8 bases are a match to TRBD1. Trimming took 5 bases from V and 5 from J; bases not matched to a gene: 5. Germline V gene data show CDR1 as SGHKS and CDR2 as YYEKEE (reference sequence). The length of the CDR3 is 14 residues. DNA for the CDR3: TGTGCCAGCAGTTTTACAGGGGGAAATGAAAAACTGTTTTTT. This sequence encodes CASSFTGGNEKLFF.

This chain joins TRBV7-6 and TRBJ2-6, with 7 nucleotides matching TRBD2. Germline CDR1 SGHVS, CDR2 FNYEAQ. This CDR3 comprises 19 residues. The V segment lost 5 bases and the J segment 0 bases; nucleotides outside the gene matches: 13. The CDR3, as DNA: TGTGCCAGCAGCCCTCCCCTGGCGGGAGCCCCCTCTGGGGCCAACGTCCTGACTTTC. This encodes CASSPPLAGAPSGANVLTF.

In DNA form, the CDR3 reads TGTGCCATCAGTGACCAGCGCGGCCGCACTGGGCAGTTCTTC. Its translation: CAISDQRGRTGQFF. The chain couples TRBV10-3 to TRBJ2-1; D gene ambiguous. Germline CDR1 ENHRY, CDR2 SYGVKD. V gave up 3 bases and J gave up 12 bases, with 18 bases separating them. This CDR3 has 14 amino acids.

This clone was seen only once. In the same sample, other DNA sequences code for this CDR3. V gene TRBV5-1 combines with J gene TRBJ2-1, with D maybe TRBD1 (5 bases). Trimming pared 0 bases from V and 2 bases from J, leaving 12 bases between. The CDR3 loop spans 16 amino acids. In germline, CDR1 is SGHRS, CDR2 YFSETQ. CDR3 protein: CASSLATGVPYNEQFF. For the CDR3, the DNA is TGCGCCAGCAGCTTGGCCACAGGTGTGCCCTACAATGAGCAGTTCTTC.

CDR3 region: CASTGVSGNTIYF. CDR3 nucleotides: TGTGCCAGCACGGGGGTCTCTGGAAACACCATATATTTT. The V and J genes are TRBV9 and TRBJ1-3; D perhaps matches TRBD1 (5 bases). Germline assignment: CDR1 SGDLS and CDR2 YYNGEE. The CDR3 totals 13 residues. V shed 6 bases and J shed 0 bases, with 7 bases lying between them.

The genes are TRBV27 and TRBJ1-4, with D possibly matching TRBD1 (5 bases). Germline values: CDR1 MNHEY, CDR2 SMNVEV (reference sequence). V lost 10 bases and J lost 6, with 15 bases in between. This CDR3 region has 13 residues. Here the CDR3 DNA reads TGTGCCACAGGACGGACGGGGGATGAAAAACTGTTTTTT. It yields the protein CATGRTGDEKLFF.